The clone carrying this T cell receptor beta chain came up a few times. Its antigen is not known. The PCR had 60 Vbeta and 13 Jbeta primers. Using immunoSEQ multiplex PCR, the repertoire was profiled, and TCRdb retains in-frame clones only, with some absent. This table holds some 190,000 clones, 65% to 80% found once. The data belong to a study of cytomegalovirus exposure and HLA in healthy donors. Study-wide background: Out of 398 genotyped donors, about 81% belonged to the Caucasian-associated ancestry cluster. Study-wide results and limits: As a later analysis revealed, the rate of TCR association differed by HLA locus, with DRB1 most and HLA-C fewest. Most of the TCR beta V segments (in an earlier analysis) were productive either about 90% or about 30% of the time. The authors confirmed in vitro that three CMV-associated chains were specific for CMV antigens.

After removal of 5 bases from V and 3 bases from J, the junction contained 7 bases not matched to a gene. Per the germline V gene, CDR1 is MNHEY and CDR2 is SMNVEV (reference sequence). This CDR3 contains 15 residues. Sequenced input: PBMCs. The chain links TRBV27 to TRBJ2-5; 9 bases are a match to TRBD2. The TCR sequence derives from a woman in her thirties in good health and CMV-seropositive. CDR3 DNA: TGTGCCAGCAGTCAATTTCTAGCGGGGAAAGAGACCCAGTACTTC. Its translation is CASSQFLAGKETQYF.